This T cell receptor beta chain came from a study of cytomegalovirus exposure and HLA in healthy donors. The PCR contained 60 Vbeta and 13 Jbeta primers. The method was immunoSEQ multiplex PCR; TCRdb's version includes in-frame clones alone and lacks a portion of them. The sample yields some 90,000 clones, about two thirds seen once. Germline values: CDR1 LNHNV, CDR2 YYDKDF (reference sequence). The ends were cut back, 5 bases at V and 7 bases at J, with 20 bases in the middle. This CDR3 is 15 amino acids long. The sample comprised PBMCs. The receptor was isolated from a man aged 50-60 years in good health and CMV-seronegative. The chain employs TRBV15 and TRBJ1-1, with D possibly matching TRBD1 (5 bases). The CDR3 bases are TGTGCCACCAGCCGCCAGGGTAAGGGGCGGGATGAAGCTTTCTTT. Protein sequence: CATSRQGKGRDEAFF.